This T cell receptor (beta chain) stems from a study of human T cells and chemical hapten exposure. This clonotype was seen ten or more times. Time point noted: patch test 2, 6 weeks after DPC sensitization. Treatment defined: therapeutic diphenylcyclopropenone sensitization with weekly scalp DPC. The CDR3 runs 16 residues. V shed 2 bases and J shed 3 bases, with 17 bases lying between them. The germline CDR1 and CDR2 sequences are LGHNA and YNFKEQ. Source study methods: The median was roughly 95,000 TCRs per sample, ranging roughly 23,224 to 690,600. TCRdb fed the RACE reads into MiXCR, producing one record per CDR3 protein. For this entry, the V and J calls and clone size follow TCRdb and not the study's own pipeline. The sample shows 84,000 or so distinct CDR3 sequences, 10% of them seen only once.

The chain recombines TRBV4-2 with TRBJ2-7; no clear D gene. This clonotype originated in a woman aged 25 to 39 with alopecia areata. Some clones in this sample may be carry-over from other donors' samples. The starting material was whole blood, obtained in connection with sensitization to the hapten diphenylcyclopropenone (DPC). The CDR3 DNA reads TGTGCCAGCAGCCAAACTATAGCCCGGAGTTACTACGAGCAGTACTTC. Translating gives CASSQTIARSYYEQYF.